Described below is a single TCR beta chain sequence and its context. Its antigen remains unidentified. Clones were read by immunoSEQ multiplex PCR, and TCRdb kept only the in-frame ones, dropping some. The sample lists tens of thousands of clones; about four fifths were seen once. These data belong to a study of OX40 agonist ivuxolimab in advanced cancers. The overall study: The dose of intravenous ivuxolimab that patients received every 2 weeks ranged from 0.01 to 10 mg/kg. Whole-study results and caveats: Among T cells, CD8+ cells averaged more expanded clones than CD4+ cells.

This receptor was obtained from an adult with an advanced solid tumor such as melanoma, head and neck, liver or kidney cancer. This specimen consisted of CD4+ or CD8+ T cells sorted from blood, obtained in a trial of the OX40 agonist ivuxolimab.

For the CDR3, the DNA is TGTGCCAGCAGCGGCCTTACAACGGGGAGCTCCTACAATGAGCAGTTCTTC. Protein product: CASSGLTTGSSYNEQFF. This chain links TRBV9 with TRBJ2-1; D is perhaps TRBD2 (5 bases). V lost 3 bases, J lost 0 bases, and 16 bases lay in between. The germline V gene has CDR1 SGDLS and CDR2 YYNGEE. The CDR3 loop spans 17 amino acids.